This T cell receptor beta chain was recovered during a study of T cells after yellow fever vaccination. After removal of 1 base from V and 5 bases from J, the junction contained 9 bases not matched to a gene. The CDR3 consists of 16 residues. TCRdb re-called the 5' RACE reads through MiXCR, storing one row per CDR3 protein. The sample yields fewer than 500,000 distinct CDR3 sequences, approximately 19% seen once. This clonotype was observed many times. The receptor was isolated from a man aged 18 to 35 who received the YFV17D yellow fever vaccine. The V and J genes are TRBV12-3 or TRBV12-4 and TRBJ2-7; TRBD1 aligns across 9 bases. Sequenced here: PBMCs, sampled before the yellow fever booster vaccination. CDR3 in DNA: TGTGCCAGCAGTTTAGATGGTACAGGGGGCAACGACGAGCAGTACGTC. This sequence encodes CASSLDGTGGNDEQYV.